Reported below is one T cell receptor beta chain. Here immunoSEQ multiplex PCR was the method, and the copy in TCRdb shows in-frame clones only, minus some. The data hold approximately 650,000 clones, with 95% to 96% observed a single time. This sample was included in a study of shared clonotypes between healthy human individuals. The germline V gene encodes CDR1 SGHRS and CDR2 YFSETQ. Trimming took off 4 bases at V and 5 bases at J, with 15 bases between the two ends. The CDR3 length is 14 residues. As defined, naive CD8 cells were CD45RO-negative and positively selected for CCR7, with terminally differentiated effector memory CD45RA+ cells excluded.

The chain carries TRBV5-1 and TRBJ2-5; D perhaps matches TRBD2 (6 bases). The specimen sequenced was naive CD8+ T cells sorted from blood. This clonotype was obtained from a woman in her twenties or thirties in good health. CDR3 protein: CASSPLLRGETQYF. The CDR3 bases are TGCGCCAGCAGCCCACTACTCCGGGGGGAGACCCAGTACTTC.